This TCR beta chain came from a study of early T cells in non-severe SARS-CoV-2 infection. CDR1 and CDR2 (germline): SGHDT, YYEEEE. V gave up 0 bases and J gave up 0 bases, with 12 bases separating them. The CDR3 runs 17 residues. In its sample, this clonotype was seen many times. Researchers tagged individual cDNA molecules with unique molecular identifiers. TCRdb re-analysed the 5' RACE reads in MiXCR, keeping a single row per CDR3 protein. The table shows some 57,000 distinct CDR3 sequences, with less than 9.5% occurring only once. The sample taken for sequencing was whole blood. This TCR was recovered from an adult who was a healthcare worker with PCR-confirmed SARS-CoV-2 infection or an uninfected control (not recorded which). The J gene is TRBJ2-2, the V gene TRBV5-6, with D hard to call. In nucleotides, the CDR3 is TGTGCCAGCAGCTTGGTTTATGGCCCTACGAACACCGGGGAGCTGTTTTTT. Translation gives CASSLVYGPTNTGELFF.